Presented here are 16 T cell receptor beta chains from one specimen sequenced in a study of beta chain features in type 1 diabetes. As every portion of the isolated RNA was reverse transcribed, the sequencing read expressed TCRB transcripts. Using immunoSEQ multiplex PCR, the repertoire was profiled, and TCRdb retains in-frame clones only, with some absent. This repertoire shows 360,000 or so clones, about 20% found once; its top ten account for 0.035% to 0.05%. Source material: naive CD4+ T cells from blood. The origin of the receptors is a woman under 30 in good health.

The chain links TRBV2 to TRBJ1-1; possibly TRBD1 for D (5 bases). Deletions cut 3 bases from V and 10 bases from J, with 15 bases between. CDR1 and CDR2 (germline): SNHLY, FYNNEI. This CDR3 contains 13 residues. CDR3 amino acids: CASSEIKGGAAFF. CDR3 nucleotides: TGTGCCAGCAGTGAGATTAAGGGTGGGGCAGCTTTCTTT.

This clone was detected only a few times. The chain has TRBV7-9 and TRBJ1-5; TRBD1 agrees at 7 bases. With 4 bases clipped from V and 3 bases from J, the junction kept 3 bases outside the gene matches. CDR1 is SEHNR, CDR2 FQNEAQ, per germline (reference sequence). This CDR3 spans 14 amino acids. Here the CDR3 DNA reads TGTGCCAGCAGCTCCCAGGGGGTCAATCAGCCCCAGCATTTT. Encoded protein: CASSSQGVNQPQHF.

This rearrangement joins TRBV7-9 to TRBJ1-6; D remains ambiguous. This CDR3 has 15 residues. In germline, CDR1 is SEHNR, CDR2 FQNEAQ (reference sequence). Trimming removed 1 base at V and 3 bases at J, with 7 bases between. In DNA form, the CDR3 reads TGTGCCAGCAGCTTAGATGGCTTCTATAATTCACCCCTCCACTTT. This gives the protein CASSLDGFYNSPLHF.

The J gene is TRBJ2-5, the V gene TRBV19; no reliable D call. Germline V gene sequence: CDR1 LNHDA, CDR2 SQIVND (reference sequence). This CDR3 spans 13 amino acids. Between the trimmed V and J ends, which lost 3 bases and 1 base, there was a span of 6 bases. The chain's CDR3 is CASSILGQETQYF. CDR3 coding DNA: TGTGCCAGTAGTATTCTAGGCCAAGAGACCCAGTACTTC.

This clone was observed a handful of times. This sequence joins TRBV25-1 and TRBJ1-2; D uncertain. The CDR3 spans 16 residues. Germline lookup yields CDR1 MGHDK and CDR2 SYGVNS. V was pared by 1 base and J by 0 bases, with 12 bases between. Here the CDR3 DNA reads TGTGCCAGCAGTGAATTGGCGGCCCAAGCTAACTATGGCTACACCTTC. It is translated as CASSELAAQANYGYTF.

The chain joins TRBV6-1 to TRBJ1-1; no clear D gene. CDR1 is MNHNS, CDR2 SASEGT, per germline. CDR3 size: 13 residues. With 6 bases removed from V and 4 bases from J, the gap between germline ends came to 12 bases. The CDR3 sequence is CASRAPQITEAFF. As DNA, the CDR3 is TGTGCCAGCAGAGCCCCTCAAATCACTGAAGCTTTCTTT.

In its sample, this clone was seen a few times. The V gene is TRBV6-5, the J gene TRBJ2-3, with a tentative D call TRBD1 (6 bases). CDR1 MNHEY and CDR2 SVGAGI come from the germline V gene. V shed 5 bases and J shed 4 bases, with 10 bases lying between them. This CDR3 region has 13 residues. CDR3: CASSVQGPDTQYF. The DNA for the CDR3 is TGTGCCAGCAGTGTACAGGGTCCAGATACGCAGTATTTT.

The V call is TRBV4-3, the J call TRBJ2-3, with D perhaps TRBD2 (5 bases). CDR3 size: 13 residues. Trimming removed 3 bases at V and 10 bases at J, with 14 bases between. In germline, CDR1 is LGHNA, CDR2 YSLEER. The CDR3, as DNA: TGCGCCAGCAGCCAGGACGGACTCCGGGCGCAGTATTTT. Translated: CASSQDGLRAQYF.

The chain combines TRBV6-6 with TRBJ2-1, with 8 bases identical to TRBD2. Germline V gene sequence: CDR1 MNHNY, CDR2 SVGAGI (reference sequence). CDR3 length: 15 residues. V lost 2 bases and J lost 4; bases outside the gene matches: 4. CDR3 nucleotide sequence: TGTGCCAGCAGTTACCCAGCGGGGGCGTACAATGAGCAGTTCTTC. Translated, it gives CASSYPAGAYNEQFF.

This chain links TRBV5-8 with TRBJ1-2; no firm D call. V was pared by 4 bases and J by 4 bases, with 14 bases between. Germline-derived CDR1 and CDR2 are SGHTS and YDEGEE. CDR3 length equals 14 residues. The CDR3 spells CASSREVTGYGYTF. CDR3 nucleotides: TGTGCCAGCAGCCGTGAGGTCACGGGCTATGGCTACACCTTC.

V and J are TRBV14 and TRBJ1-3; D remains ambiguous. The V gene's germline CDR1 is SGHDN and CDR2 FVKESK. Trimming cost V 1 base and J 5 bases, with 12 bases left between them. The CDR3 is made up of 15 amino acids. CDR3 sequence: CASSQVSDGRNTIYF. DNA of the CDR3: TGTGCCAGCAGCCAAGTTTCAGATGGCCGAAACACCATATATTTT.

In its sample, this clone was seen a few times. The chain has TRBV5-4 and TRBJ2-5; the match to TRBD1 covers 11 bases. Germline trimming cut 1 base from V and 1 base from J; bases unmatched to any gene: 3. Germline V lookup: CDR1 SGHNT, CDR2 YYREEE (reference sequence). There are 16 residues in the CDR3. The CDR3 sequence: CASSLRTGGPQETQYF. CDR3 nucleotides: TGTGCCAGCAGCTTGAGGACAGGGGGCCCCCAAGAGACCCAGTACTTC.

This clone has just a few counts. V and J are TRBV13 and TRBJ2-3, with a tentative D call TRBD2 (6 bases). This CDR3 is 13 amino acids long. Trimming removed 5 bases from V and 4 bases from J, with 10 bases in between. The germline CDR1 and CDR2 sequences are PRHDT and FYEKMQ (reference sequence). The CDR3 DNA is TGTGCCAGCAGCACCGGGAGTGCAGATACGCAGTATTTT. Encoded protein: CASSTGSADTQYF.

This clone showed up just a few times. The genes are TRBV11-2 and TRBJ2-2; TRBD2 matches 11 bases. Germline CDR1 reads SGHAT; CDR2 reads FQNNGV. The CDR3 length is 14 residues. The V and J ends lost 6 bases and 7 bases, in that order; junction bases with no gene match: 4. CDR3 bases: TGTGCCAGCAGAATGACTAGCGGGAACGGGGAGCTGTTTTTT. This gives the protein CASRMTSGNGELFF.

The chain combines TRBV18 with TRBJ1-1; 12 bases fit TRBD1. Per the germline V gene, CDR1 is KGHSH and CDR2 is LQKENI. This CDR3 has 17 residues. V was clipped by 6 bases and J by 1 base; unmatched bases: 9. The CDR3 spells CASSHRDRGRANTEAFF. In nucleotides, the CDR3 is TGTGCCAGCTCCCACCGGGACAGGGGGCGGGCGAACACTGAAGCTTTCTTT.

The chain carries TRBV7-8 and TRBJ1-2; D is uncertain. Germline CDR1 reads SGHVS; CDR2 reads FQNEAQ. Trimming cost V 1 base and J 4 bases, with 16 bases left between them. The CDR3 length is 16 residues. Written as DNA, the CDR3 is TGTGCCAGCAGCTTAGTTAGTCCAACCGCTGGCTATGGCTACACCTTC. Protein: CASSLVSPTAGYGYTF.